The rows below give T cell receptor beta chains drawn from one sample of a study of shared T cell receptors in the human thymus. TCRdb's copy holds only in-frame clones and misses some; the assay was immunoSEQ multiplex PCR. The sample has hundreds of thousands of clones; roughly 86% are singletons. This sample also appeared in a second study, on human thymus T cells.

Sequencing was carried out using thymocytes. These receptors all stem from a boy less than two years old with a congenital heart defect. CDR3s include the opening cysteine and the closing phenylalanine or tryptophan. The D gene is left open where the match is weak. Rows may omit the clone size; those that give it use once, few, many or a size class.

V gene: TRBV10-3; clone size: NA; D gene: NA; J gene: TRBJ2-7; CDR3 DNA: TGTGCCATCAGTGATAAACAGATCCTCGCCTACGAGCAGTACTTC; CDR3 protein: CAISDKQILAYEQYF
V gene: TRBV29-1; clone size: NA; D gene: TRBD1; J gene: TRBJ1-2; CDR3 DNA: TGCAGCTCAAAAACCGGGACAGGGGATCGCGGCTACACCTTC; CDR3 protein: CSSKTGTGDRGYTF
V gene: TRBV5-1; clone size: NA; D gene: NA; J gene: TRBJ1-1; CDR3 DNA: TGCGCCAGCAAAGGAAAGACAGGTGAGAAGTATGGGAACACTGAAGCTTTCTTT; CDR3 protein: CASKGKTGEKYGNTEAFF
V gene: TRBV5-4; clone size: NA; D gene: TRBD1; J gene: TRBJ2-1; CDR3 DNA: TGTGCCAGCAGCCGGACAGGGTCTGAGCAGTTCTTC; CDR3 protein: CASSRTGSEQFF
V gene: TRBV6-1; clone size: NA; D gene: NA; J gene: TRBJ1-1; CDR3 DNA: TGTGCCAGCCGGACAAGCCTCACTGAAGCTTTCTTT; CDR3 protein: CASRTSLTEAFF
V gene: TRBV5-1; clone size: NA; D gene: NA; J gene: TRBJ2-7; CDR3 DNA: TGCGCCAGCAGCTTGGAAGGGACTGGCTACGAGCAGTACTTC; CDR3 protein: CASSLEGTGYEQYF
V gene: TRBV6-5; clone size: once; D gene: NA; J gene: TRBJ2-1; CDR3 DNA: TGTGCCAGCAGCCCCGGGACTCGTTCTAATGAGCAGTTCTTC; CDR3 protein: CASSPGTRSNEQFF
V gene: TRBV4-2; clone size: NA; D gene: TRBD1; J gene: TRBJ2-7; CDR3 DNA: TGTGCCAGCAGCCCCTGGACAGGGGGGCCCCTCTCCTACGAGCAGTACTTC; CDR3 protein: CASSPWTGGPLSYEQYF
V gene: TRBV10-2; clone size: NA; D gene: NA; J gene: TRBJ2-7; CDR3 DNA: TGCGCCAGCAGGTCGACCGGGACTGCCCGTCACGAGCAGTACTTC; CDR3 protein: CASRSTGTARHEQYF
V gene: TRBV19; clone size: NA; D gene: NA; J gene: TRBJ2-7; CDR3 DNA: TGTGCCAGTAGTATGGGGGGGGCTCGTTACGAGCAGTACTTC; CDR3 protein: CASSMGGARYEQYF
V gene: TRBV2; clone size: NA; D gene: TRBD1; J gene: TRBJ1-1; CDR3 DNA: TGTGCCAGCAGGACTGACAGGGTGGGCACTGAAGCTTTCTTT; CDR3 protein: CASRTDRVGTEAFF
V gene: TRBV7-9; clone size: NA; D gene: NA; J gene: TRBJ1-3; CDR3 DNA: TGTGCCAGCAGCTTTGAGAATGGAAACACCATATATTTT; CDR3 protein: CASSFENGNTIYF
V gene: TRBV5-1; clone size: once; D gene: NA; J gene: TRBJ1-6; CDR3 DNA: TGCGCCAGCAGCCTTACTAGCTCCTATAATTCCCCCCTCCACTTT; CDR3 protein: CASSLTSSYNSPLHF
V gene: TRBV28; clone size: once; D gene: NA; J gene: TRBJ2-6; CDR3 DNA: TGTGCCAGCAGTTTAATAGCAGGGAATGGGGCCAACGTCCTGACTTTC; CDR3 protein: CASSLIAGNGANVLTF
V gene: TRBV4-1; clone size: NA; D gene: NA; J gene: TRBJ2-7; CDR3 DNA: TGCGCCAGCAGCCAAGATCTTGTCGCAACCAGCTACGAGCAGTACTTC; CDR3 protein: CASSQDLVATSYEQYF
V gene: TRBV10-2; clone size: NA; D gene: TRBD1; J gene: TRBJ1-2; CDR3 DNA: TGCGCCAGCAGTGAGTCGGATTTGGACAGGGTAGGCTATGGCTACACCTTC; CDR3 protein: CASSESDLDRVGYGYTF
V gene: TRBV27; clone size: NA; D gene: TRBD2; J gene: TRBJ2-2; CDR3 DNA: TGTGCCAGCAGTTTCGTTGGACTAGCGGGAGGGCCGAACCTCAACACCGGGGAGCTGTTTTTT; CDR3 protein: CASSFVGLAGGPNLNTGELFF
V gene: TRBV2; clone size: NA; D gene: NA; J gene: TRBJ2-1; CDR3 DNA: TGTGCCAGCTCCACAGGGTCCTACAATGAGCAGTTCTTC; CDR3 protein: CASSTGSYNEQFF
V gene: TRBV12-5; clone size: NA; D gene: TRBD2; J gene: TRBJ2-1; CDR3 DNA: TGTGCTTCTCGGACTAGCGGGAGGGCCGGGTCGATCTTC; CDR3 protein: CASRTSGRAGSIF
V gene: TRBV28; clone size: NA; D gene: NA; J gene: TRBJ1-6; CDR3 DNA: TGTGCCAGCAGACCCCACAGTTCGTATAATTCACCCCTCCACTTT; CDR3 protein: CASRPHSSYNSPLHF
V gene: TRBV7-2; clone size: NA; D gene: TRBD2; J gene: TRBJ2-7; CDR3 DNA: TGTGCCAGCAGCTTAGAGTCGGGAGGCTCCCCCTACGAGCAGTACTTC; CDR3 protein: CASSLESGGSPYEQYF
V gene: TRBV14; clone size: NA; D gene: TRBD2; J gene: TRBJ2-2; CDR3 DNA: TGTGCCAGCAGCCCGACGCGAACTAGCGGGGGGGGCCGTCGAAACACCGGGGAGCTGTTTTTT; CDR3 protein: CASSPTRTSGGGRRNTGELFF
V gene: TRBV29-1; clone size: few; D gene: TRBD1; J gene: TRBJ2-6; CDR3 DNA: TGCAGCGTTGTAGTAGCGGACAGGGACCACTCTGGGGCCAACGTCCTGACTTTC; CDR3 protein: CSVVVADRDHSGANVLTF
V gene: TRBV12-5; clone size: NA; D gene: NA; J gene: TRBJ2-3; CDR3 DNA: TGTGCTAGTGGTTTGGTACAACGCCCAGCGTCGGTAACAGATACGCAGTATTTT; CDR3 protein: CASGLVQRPASVTDTQYF
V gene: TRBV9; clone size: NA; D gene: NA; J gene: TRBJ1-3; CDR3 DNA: TGTGCCAGCAGCAGCCGGGATTTTTTAGTAAACACCATATATTTT; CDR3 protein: CASSSRDFLVNTIYF
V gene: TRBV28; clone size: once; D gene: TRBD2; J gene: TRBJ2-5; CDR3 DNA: TGTGCCAGCAGCGGGACTAGCGGGATGGGAGAAGAGACCCAGTACTTC; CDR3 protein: CASSGTSGMGEETQYF
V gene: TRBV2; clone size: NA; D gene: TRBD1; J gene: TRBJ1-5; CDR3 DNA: TGTGCCAGCAGTGTCGAGACAGGGAGGTTTCAGCCCCAGCATTTT; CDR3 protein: CASSVETGRFQPQHF
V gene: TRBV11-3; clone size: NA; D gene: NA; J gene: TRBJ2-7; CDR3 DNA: TGTGCCAGCAAAACCGGGACAACGAGCTCCTACGAGCAGTACTTC; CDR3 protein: CASKTGTTSSYEQYF
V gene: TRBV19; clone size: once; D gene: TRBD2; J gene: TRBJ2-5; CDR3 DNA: TGTGCCAGTACTGGGGGGGAGTGGGAGACCCAGTACTTC; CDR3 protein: CASTGGEWETQYF
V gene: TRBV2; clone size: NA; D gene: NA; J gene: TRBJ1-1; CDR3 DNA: TGTGCCAGCAGGCCAGGATGGGCCCCGGACACTGAAGCTTTCTTT; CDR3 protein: CASRPGWAPDTEAFF
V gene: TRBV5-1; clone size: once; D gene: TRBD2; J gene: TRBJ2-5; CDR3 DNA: TGCGCCAGCAGCTTGACTAGCGGGGGCCTATACCAAGAGACCCAGTACTTC; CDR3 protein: CASSLTSGGLYQETQYF
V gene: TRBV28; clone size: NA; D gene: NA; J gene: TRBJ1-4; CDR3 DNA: TGTGCCAGCAGCCAAATCAGGGTTTATGAAAAACTGTTTTTT; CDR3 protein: CASSQIRVYEKLFF
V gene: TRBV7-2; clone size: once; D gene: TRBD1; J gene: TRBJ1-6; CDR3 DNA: TGTGCCAGCAGCTTGGGACAGGCAGTGAGCTCCTATAATTCACCCCTCCACTTT; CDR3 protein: CASSLGQAVSSYNSPLHF
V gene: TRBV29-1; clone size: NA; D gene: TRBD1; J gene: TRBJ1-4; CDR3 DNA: TGCAGCGTGGGTGACAGGGGGCCCGAAAAACTGTTTTTT; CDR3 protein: CSVGDRGPEKLFF
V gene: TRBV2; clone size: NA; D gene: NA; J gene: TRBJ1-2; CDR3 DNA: TGTGCCAGCACCGACACCGGGAGGCCTTATGGCTACACCTTC; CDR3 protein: CASTDTGRPYGYTF
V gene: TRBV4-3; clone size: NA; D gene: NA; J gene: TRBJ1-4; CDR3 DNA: TGCGCCAGCAGCCAAGATACAGGTAATGAAAAACTGTTTTTT; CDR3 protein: CASSQDTGNEKLFF
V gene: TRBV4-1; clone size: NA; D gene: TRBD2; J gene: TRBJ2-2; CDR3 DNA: TGCGCCAGCAGCCCCAGGAGGCTAGCGGGGGGGAGGAACACCGGGGAGCTGTTTTTT; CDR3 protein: CASSPRRLAGGRNTGELFF
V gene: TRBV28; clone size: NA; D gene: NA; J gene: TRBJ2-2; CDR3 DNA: TGTGCCAGCAGCAACCCGACAGGGAACACCGGGGAGCTGTTTTTT; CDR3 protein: CASSNPTGNTGELFF
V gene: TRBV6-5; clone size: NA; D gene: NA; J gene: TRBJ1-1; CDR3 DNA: TGTGCCAGCAGTTACTCGAGTGGGGGGGTGGACACTGAAGCTTTCTTT; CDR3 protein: CASSYSSGGVDTEAFF
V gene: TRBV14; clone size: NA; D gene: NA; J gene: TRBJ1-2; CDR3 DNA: TGTGCCAGCAGCCAAGACGGAGGCCAATCAGGTGACTATGGCTACACCTTC; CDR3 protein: CASSQDGGQSGDYGYTF
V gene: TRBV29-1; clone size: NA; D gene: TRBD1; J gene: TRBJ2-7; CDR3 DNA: TGCAGCGTCCGCTTATCAGGGGGTGAGCAGTACTTC; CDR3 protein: CSVRLSGGEQYF
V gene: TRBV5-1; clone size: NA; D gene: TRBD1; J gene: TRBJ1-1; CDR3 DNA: TGCGCCAGCAGCTCGACCACAGGGGCTCACACTGAAGCTTTCTTT; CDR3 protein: CASSSTTGAHTEAFF
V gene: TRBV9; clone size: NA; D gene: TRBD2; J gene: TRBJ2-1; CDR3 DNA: TGTGCCAGCGCGACTAGCGGGAGCTCGGTAGAGTTAAATGAGCAGTTCTTC; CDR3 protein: CASATSGSSVELNEQFF
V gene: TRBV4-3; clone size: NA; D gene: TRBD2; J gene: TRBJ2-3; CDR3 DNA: TGCGCCAGCAGCCCTCATTCCCGGGGGGGGACTAGCACAGATACGCAGTATTTT; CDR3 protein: CASSPHSRGGTSTDTQYF
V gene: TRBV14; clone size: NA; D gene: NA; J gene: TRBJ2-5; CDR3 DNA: TGTGCCAGCAGCCAAGGGCTTCGGGTAGCCGCCGAGACCCAGTACTTC; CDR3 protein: CASSQGLRVAAETQYF
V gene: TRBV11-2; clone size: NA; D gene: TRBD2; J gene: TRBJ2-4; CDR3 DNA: TGTGCCAGCAGCTTAGATTTGCCTAGCGGACACAAAAACATTCAGTACTTC; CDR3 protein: CASSLDLPSGHKNIQYF
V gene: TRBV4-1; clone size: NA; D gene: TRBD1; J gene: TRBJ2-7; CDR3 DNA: TGCGCCAGCAGCCATGGACAGGGGAGCTACGAGCAGTACTTC; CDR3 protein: CASSHGQGSYEQYF
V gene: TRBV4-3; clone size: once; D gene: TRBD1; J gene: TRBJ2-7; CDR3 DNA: TGCGCCAGCAGCCAAGATCTTCCCGGGACAGGGTACGAGCAGTACTTC; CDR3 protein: CASSQDLPGTGYEQYF
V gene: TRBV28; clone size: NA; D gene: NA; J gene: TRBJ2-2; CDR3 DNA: TGTGCCAGCAGCCCCATAGTAGGTAGCGCGAACACCGGGGAGCTGTTTTTT; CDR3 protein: CASSPIVGSANTGELFF
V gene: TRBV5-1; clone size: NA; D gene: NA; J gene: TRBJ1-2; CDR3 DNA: TGCGCCAGCAGCTTGGCCAGGGAAAGCCCCTATGGCTACACCTTC; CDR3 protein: CASSLARESPYGYTF
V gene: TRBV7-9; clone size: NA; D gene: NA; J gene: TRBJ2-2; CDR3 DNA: TGTGCCAGCAGCTTAGAGTCTGGCAGCGGGCCGAACACCGGGGAGCTGTTTTTT; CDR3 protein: CASSLESGSGPNTGELFF
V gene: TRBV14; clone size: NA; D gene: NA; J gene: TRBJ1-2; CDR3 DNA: TGTGCCAGCAGCCCAGCGGGAAAATTCTATGGCTACACCTTC; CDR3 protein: CASSPAGKFYGYTF
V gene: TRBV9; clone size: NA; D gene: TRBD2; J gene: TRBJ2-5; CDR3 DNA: TGTGCCAGCAGCCTAGCGGGAGGCTGGCAAGAGACCCAGTACTTC; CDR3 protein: CASSLAGGWQETQYF
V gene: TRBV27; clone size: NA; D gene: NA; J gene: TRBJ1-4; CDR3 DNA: TGTGCCAGCAGTCAGAACAATTTTGTGCCGTCAATCGGGGGTGAAAAACTGTTTTTT; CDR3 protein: CASSQNNFVPSIGGEKLFF
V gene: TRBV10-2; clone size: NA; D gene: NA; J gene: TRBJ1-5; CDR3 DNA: TGCGCCAGCAGTGAATCCTTGGGGGACTTATCCAATCAGCCCCAGCATTTT; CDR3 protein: CASSESLGDLSNQPQHF
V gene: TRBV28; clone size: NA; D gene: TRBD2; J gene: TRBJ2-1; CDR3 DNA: TGTGCCAGCAGTTTTGTCCCGGGGGGGCCCTACAATGAGCAGTTCTTC; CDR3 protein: CASSFVPGGPYNEQFF
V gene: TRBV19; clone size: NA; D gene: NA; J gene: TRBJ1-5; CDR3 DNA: TGTGCCAGTAGAGATGGGGCAGGAGGGCAGCCCCAGCATTTT; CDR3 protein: CASRDGAGGQPQHF
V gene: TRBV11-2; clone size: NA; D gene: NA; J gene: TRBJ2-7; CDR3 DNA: TGTGCCAGCAGCTTAGAACTGCTAACCTACGAGCAGTACTTC; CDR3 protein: CASSLELLTYEQYF